The rows below give T cell receptor beta chains drawn from one sample of a study of T-cell reconstitution after alpha-beta-depleted transplantation in children. Each CDR3 protein gets one entry after TCRdb re-called the PCR reads with MiXCR. This table holds about 420,000 distinct CDR3 sequences, roughly a tenth found once. Sequenced material: PBMCs from the stem cell graft donor, taken from the stem cell graft. The receptor source for this set is a human donor who donated a stem cell graft to a child with acute myeloid leukemia. The CDR3 runs from the conserved cysteine through the conserved F or W. A D gene is named only where the DNA matches it firmly. Clone sizes are given selectively: once, few, many, or a class where the clone is expanded.

J	size	D	V	DNA	CDR3
TRBJ2-3	NA	TRBD2	TRBV4-2	TGTGCCAGCAGCCCAACTAGCGTGAGAACCACAGATACGCAGTATTTT	CASSPTSVRTTDTQYF
TRBJ1-4	few	TRBD1	TRBV20-1	TGCAGTGCCCCAAACCCCGGACAGGGACGTGAAAAACTGTTTTTT	CSAPNPGQGREKLFF
TRBJ2-1	NA	NA	TRBV20-1	TGCAGTGCTAGAGACGAGCTGGAATCCCCCTACAATGAGCAGTTCTTC	CSARDELESPYNEQFF
TRBJ2-5	NA	TRBD1	TRBV10-3	TGTGCCATCAGGACGGACAGGGGCGGAGAGACCCAGTACTTC	CAIRTDRGGETQYF
TRBJ1-3	NA	TRBD1	TRBV10-3	TGTGCCATCAGTGAGCAGGGGGCCCATTCCGGAAACACCATATATTTT	CAISEQGAHSGNTIYF
TRBJ2-1	few	TRBD2	TRBV5-1	TGCGCCAGCAGCAGGGGGCCGACTAGCGGGGACGGGTTCTTC	CASSRGPTSGDGFF
TRBJ2-1	few	TRBD2	TRBV18	TGTGCCAGCTCACCACGGGGAGGGGAAAGCAGTGAGCAGTTCTTC	CASSPRGGESSEQFF
TRBJ2-2	NA	NA	TRBV6-5	TGTGCCAGCAGTTACTCCTCCGGGGTCCTAGGGGGCGGGGAGCTGTTTTTT	CASSYSSGVLGGGELFF
TRBJ2-1	NA	TRBD2	TRBV10-3	TGTGCCATCAGTGAGGGAGCGGGAGTTCACAATGAGCAGTTCTTC	CAISEGAGVHNEQFF
TRBJ2-1	NA	NA	TRBV7-6	TGTGCCAGCAGCCCGCGGGCCCACAGCCCTAACAATGAGCAGTTCTTC	CASSPRAHSPNNEQFF
TRBJ2-5	few	TRBD2	TRBV11-2	TGTGCCAGCAGCCTCCGCACTGGGGCTAGCGGGAAGGATCCTTCAGAGACCCAGTACTTC	CASSLRTGASGKDPSETQYF
TRBJ2-5	many	TRBD2	TRBV20-1	TGCAGTGCTCTTAAAACTAGCGGAATAGAGACCCAGTACTTC	CSALKTSGIETQYF
TRBJ1-3	once	NA	TRBV6-1	TGTGCCAGCACCCCTCTGTCGGGGGGCGCGGACTCTGGAAACACCATATATTTT	CASTPLSGGADSGNTIYF
TRBJ2-6	few	TRBD1	TRBV4-1	TGCGCCAGCAGCCAAGTAGGGGACAGGGGGCTGTCTGGGGCCAACGTCCTGACTTTC	CASSQVGDRGLSGANVLTF
TRBJ2-5	few	NA	TRBV7-6	TGTGCCAGCAGCTTAACATCGGGACCCCTTAGTCGGGAGACCCAGTACTTC	CASSLTSGPLSRETQYF
TRBJ1-1	NA	NA	TRBV20-1	TGCAGTGCCCGAGGTCCAGCCACAGACCCGAACACTGAAGCTTTCTTT	CSARGPATDPNTEAFF
TRBJ2-4	many	NA	TRBV29-1	TGCAGCGTTGAAGAACGTGGGATAGCCAAAAACATTCAGTACTTC	CSVEERGIAKNIQYF
TRBJ2-1	few	TRBD2	TRBV5-1	TGCGCCAGCAGCTCCGCGGGGGACTATGCGAAGCAGTTCTTC	CASSSAGDYAKQFF
TRBJ2-5	few	TRBD1	TRBV6-1	TGTGCCAGCATCCCCATGACAGGGATGGAGACCCAGTACTTC	CASIPMTGMETQYF
TRBJ2-1	NA	NA	TRBV12-3/TRBV12-4	TGTGCCAGCAGCCCCAGGGGGGGGATCTACAATGAGCAGTTCTTC	CASSPRGGIYNEQFF